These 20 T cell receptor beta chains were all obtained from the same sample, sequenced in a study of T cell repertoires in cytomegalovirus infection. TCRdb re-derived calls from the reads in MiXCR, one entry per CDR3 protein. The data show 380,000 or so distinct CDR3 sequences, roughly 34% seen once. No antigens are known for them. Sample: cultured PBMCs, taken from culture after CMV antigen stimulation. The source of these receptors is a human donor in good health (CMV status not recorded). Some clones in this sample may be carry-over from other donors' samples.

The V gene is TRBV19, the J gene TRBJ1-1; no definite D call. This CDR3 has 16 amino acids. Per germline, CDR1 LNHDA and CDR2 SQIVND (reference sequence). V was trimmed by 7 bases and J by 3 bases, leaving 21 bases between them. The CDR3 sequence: CASKEVLGSEDTEAFF. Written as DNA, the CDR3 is TGTGCCAGTAAAGAAGTCCTCGGGTCGGAGGACACTGAAGCTTTCTTT.

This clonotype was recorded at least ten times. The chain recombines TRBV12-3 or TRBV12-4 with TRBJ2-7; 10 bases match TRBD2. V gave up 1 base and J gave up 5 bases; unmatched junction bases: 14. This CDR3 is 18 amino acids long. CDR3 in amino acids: CASSLGGGGLAGANEQYF. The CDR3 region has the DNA TGTGCCAGCAGTTTAGGGGGGGGGGGCCTAGCGGGAGCAAACGAGCAGTACTTC.

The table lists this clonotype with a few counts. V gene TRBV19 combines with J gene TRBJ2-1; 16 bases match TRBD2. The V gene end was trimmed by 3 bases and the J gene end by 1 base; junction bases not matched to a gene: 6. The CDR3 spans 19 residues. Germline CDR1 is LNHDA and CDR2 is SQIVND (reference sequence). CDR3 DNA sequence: TGTGCCAGTAGTATCCGGGGACTAGCGGGAGGGGGGTCCTACAATGAGCAGTTCTTC. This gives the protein CASSIRGLAGGGSYNEQFF.

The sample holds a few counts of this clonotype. The DNA for the CDR3 is TGTGCAGAAGCCCGTGGGGCGGGTGAAAAACTGTTTTTT. This translates into CAEARGAGEKLFF. The rearrangement joins TRBV2 to TRBJ1-4, with D possibly TRBD1 on 5 matching bases. The CDR3 covers 13 residues. Per the germline V gene, CDR1 is SNHLY and CDR2 is FYNNEI.

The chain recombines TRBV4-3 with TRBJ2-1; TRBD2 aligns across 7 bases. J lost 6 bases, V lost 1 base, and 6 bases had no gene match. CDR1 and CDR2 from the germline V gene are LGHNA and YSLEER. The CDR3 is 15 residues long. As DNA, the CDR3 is TGCGCCAGCAGCCAAGCTAGCGGAGGACTCAATGAGCAGTTCTTC. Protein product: CASSQASGGLNEQFF.

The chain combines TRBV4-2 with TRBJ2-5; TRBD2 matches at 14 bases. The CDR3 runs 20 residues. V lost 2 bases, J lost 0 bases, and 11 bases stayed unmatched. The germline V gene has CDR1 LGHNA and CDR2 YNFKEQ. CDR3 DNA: TGTGCCAGCAGCCAATTGACTAGCGGGAGGGCGTTGGGGTACCAAGAGACCCAGTACTTC. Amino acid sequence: CASSQLTSGRALGYQETQYF.

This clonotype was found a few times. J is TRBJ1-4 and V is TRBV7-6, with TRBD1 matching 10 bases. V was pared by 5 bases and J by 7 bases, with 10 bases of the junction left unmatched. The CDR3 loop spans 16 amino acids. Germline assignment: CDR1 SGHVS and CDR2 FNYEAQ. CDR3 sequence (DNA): TGTGCCAGCAGCCTACGACAGGGGGCGACGGGTGAAAAACTGTTTTTT. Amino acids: CASSLRQGATGEKLFF.

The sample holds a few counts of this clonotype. CDR3 loop: CASSIPGQGAFGELFF. CDR3 DNA sequence: TGTGCCAGTAGTATACCGGGACAGGGGGCGTTCGGGGAGCTGTTTTTT. The J gene is TRBJ2-2, the V gene TRBV19; 12 nucleotides agree with TRBD1. The CDR3 has 16 residues. Trimming removed 2 bases from V and 7 bases from J; junction bases left unmatched: 5. The germline V gene has CDR1 LNHDA and CDR2 SQIVND (reference sequence).

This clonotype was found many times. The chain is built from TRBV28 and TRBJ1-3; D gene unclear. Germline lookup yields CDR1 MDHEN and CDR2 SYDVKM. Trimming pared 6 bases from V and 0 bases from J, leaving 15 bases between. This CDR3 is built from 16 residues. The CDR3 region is CASSSIRASSGNTIYF. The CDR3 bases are TGTGCCAGCAGCTCCATACGGGCAAGCTCTGGAAACACCATATATTTT. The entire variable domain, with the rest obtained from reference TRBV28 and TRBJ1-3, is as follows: DVKVTQSSRYLVKRTGEKVFLECVQDMDHENMFWYRQDPGLGLRLIYFSYDVKMKEKGDIPEGYSVSREKKERFSLILESASTNQTSMYLCASSSIRASSGNTIYFGEGSWLTVV.

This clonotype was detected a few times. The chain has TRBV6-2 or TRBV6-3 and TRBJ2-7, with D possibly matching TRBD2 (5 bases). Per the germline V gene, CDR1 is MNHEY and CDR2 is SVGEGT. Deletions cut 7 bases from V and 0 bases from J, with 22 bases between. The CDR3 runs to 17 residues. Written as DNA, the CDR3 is TGTGCCAGCACCCCCCTCGACTCGGGGAACAGCTCCTACGAGCAGTACGTC. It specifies CASTPLDSGNSSYEQYV.

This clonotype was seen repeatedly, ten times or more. The CDR3 loop reads CAISGVRTPMGNEQFF. CDR3 DNA: TGTGCCATCAGTGGGGTGAGGACCCCCATGGGCAATGAGCAGTTCTTC. The chain uses TRBV10-3 and TRBJ2-1; D unclear. CDR1 is ENHRY, CDR2 SYGVKD, per germline. Trimming cost V 4 bases and J 6 bases, with 19 bases left between them. The CDR3 sequence is 16 residues long.

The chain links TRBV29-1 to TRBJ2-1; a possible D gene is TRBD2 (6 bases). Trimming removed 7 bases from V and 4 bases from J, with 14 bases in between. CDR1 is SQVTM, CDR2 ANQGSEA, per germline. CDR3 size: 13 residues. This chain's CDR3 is CSGTRDLYNEQFF. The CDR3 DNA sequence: TGCAGCGGGACCCGGGACTTATACAATGAGCAGTTCTTC.

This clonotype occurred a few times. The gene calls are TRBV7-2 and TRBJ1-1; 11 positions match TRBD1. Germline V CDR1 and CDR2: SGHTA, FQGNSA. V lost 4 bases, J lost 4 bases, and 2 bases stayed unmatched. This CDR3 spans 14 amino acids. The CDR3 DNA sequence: TGTGCCAGCAGCTGGGGACAGGGGGGCACTGAAGCTTTCTTT. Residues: CASSWGQGGTEAFF.

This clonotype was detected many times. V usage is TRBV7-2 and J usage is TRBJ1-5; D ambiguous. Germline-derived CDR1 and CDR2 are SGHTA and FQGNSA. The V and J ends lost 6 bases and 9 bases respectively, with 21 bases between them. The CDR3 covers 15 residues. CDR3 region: CASSPAPSGSLPQHF. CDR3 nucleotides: TGTGCCAGCAGTCCTGCACCTAGTGGCTCATTGCCCCAGCATTTT.

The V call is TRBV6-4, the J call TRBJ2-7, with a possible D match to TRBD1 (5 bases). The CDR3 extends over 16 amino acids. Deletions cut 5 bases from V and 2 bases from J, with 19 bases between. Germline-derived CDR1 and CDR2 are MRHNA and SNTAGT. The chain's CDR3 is CASSNETRQFPYEQYV. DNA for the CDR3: TGTGCCAGCAGTAACGAAACAAGACAGTTCCCCTACGAGCAGTACGTC.

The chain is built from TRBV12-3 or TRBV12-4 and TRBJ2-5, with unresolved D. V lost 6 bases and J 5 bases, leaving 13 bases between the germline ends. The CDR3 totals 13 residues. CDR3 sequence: CASSPSRWETQYF. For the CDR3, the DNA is TGTGCCAGCAGCCCAAGTAGGTGGGAGACCCAGTACTTC.

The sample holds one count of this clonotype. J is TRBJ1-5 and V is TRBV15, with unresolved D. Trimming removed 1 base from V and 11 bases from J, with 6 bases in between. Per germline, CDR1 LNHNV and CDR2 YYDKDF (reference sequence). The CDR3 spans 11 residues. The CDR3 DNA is TGTGCCACCAGCAGAGCCCAGACCCAGCATTTT. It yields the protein CATSRAQTQHF.

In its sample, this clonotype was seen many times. The CDR3 spells CASSPRDRSFYGYTF. The CDR3, as DNA: TGTGCCAGCAGCCCGCGGGACAGGAGTTTCTATGGCTACACCTTC. This chain uses TRBV7-2 with TRBJ1-2; 8 bases line up with TRBD1. The germline CDR1 and CDR2 sequences are SGHTA and FQGNSA. After removal of 5 bases from V and 4 bases from J, the junction contained 9 bases not matched to a gene. The CDR3 is made up of 15 amino acids.

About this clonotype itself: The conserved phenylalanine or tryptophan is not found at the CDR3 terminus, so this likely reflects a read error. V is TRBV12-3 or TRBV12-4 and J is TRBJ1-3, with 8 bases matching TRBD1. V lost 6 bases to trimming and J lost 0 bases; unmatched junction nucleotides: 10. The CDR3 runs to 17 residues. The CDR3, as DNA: TGTGCCAGCAGACCACCCCGGACAGGGCCCTCTGGAAACACCATATATGGT. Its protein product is CASRPPRTGPSGNTIYG.

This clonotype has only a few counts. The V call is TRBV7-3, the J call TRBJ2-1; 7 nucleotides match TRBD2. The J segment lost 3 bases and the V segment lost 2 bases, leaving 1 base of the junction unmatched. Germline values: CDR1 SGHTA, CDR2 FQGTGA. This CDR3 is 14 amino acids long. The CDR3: CASSLAGVYNEQFF. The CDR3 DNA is TGTGCCAGCAGCTTAGCGGGGGTCTACAATGAGCAGTTCTTC.